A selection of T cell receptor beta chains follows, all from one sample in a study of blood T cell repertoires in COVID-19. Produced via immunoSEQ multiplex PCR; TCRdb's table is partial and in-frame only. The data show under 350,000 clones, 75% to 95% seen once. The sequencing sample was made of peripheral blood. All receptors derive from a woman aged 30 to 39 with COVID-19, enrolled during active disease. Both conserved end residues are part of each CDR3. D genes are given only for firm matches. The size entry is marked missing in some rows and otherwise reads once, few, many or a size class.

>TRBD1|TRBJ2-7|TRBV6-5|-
TGTGCCAGCAGTTACGCGGGACAGGAGCCCTACGAGCAGTACTTC
CASSYAGQEPYEQYF
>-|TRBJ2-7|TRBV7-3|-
TGTGCCAGCAGCTTAGGGGCCGAGCAGTACTTC
CASSLGAEQYF
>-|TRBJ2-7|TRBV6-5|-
TGTGCCAGCAGTTACTCGTCAGGGGCGAACAAGTACTTC
CASSYSSGANKYF
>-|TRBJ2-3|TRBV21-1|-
TGTGCCAGCAGCAACGACAGCCGAAGGACTAGTCCCCTCACAGATACGCAGTATTTT
CASSNDSRRTSPLTDTQYF
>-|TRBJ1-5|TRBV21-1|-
TGTGCCAGCAGCGAGGGACAGGGGGGGATTCAGCCCCAGCATTTT
CASSEGQGGIQPQHF
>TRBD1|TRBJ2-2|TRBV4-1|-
TGCGCCAGCAGCCTTACGGGACAGGGGACCGGGGAGCTGTTTTTT
CASSLTGQGTGELFF
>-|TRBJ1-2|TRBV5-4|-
TGTGCCAGCAGCCAAACAGGAGTCGGCTATGGCTACACCTTC
CASSQTGVGYGYTF
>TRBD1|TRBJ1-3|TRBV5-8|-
TGTGCCAGCAGCTTACTTAAGACAGGGACCTCTGGAAACACCATATATTTT
CASSLLKTGTSGNTIYF
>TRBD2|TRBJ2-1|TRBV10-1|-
TGCGCCAGCAGTGAGGGAAGCGGGAGAGGGTATCACAATGAGCAGTTCTTC
CASSEGSGRGYHNEQFF
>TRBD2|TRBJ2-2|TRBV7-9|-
TGTGCCAGCAGCTTGCTAGCGGGAGCAACCGGGGAGCTGTTTTTT
CASSLLAGATGELFF
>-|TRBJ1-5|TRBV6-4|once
TGTGCCAGCAGTGAAACTTGGGCAGGTGGGGCGAGGCCCCAGCATTTT
CASSETWAGGARPQHF
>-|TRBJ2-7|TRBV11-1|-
TGTGCCAGCAGCTTACCAGATCTCTACGAGCAGTACTTC
CASSLPDLYEQYF
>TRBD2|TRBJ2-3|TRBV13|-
TGTGCCAGCAGCACCGGGGGGGGCACAGATACGCAGTATTTT
CASSTGGGTDTQYF
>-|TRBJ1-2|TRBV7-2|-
TGTGCCAGCAGCCTTAGTCCTGGGCCCTATGGCTACACCTTC
CASSLSPGPYGYTF
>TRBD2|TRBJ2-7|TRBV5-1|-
TGCGCCAGCAGATCCGGGACTAGCGGCCCCTACGAGCAGTACTTC
CASRSGTSGPYEQYF